This T cell receptor beta chain was observed in a study of T cells in Graves' hyperthyroidism and ophthalmopathy. With V trimmed by 10 bases and J by 6 bases, 9 bases remained unmatched. The germline V gene has CDR1 ENHRY and CDR2 SYGVKD. This CDR3 spans 14 amino acids. TCR beta CDR3 regions were amplified from RNA transcripts. First-round RT-PCR with HTBI primers amplified the TCR CDR3 region. TCRdb reanalysed the multiplex PCR reads using MiXCR and keeps one entry per CDR3 protein. The data hold around 60,000 distinct CDR3 sequences, with around half observed a single time. The receptor was isolated from a woman between 25 and 40 years old with Graves' ophthalmopathy. Material: blood. This rearrangement joins TRBV10-3 to TRBJ1-6; 7 bases match TRBD1. As DNA, the CDR3 is TGTGCCACCAGACAGGGCGTAAGTAATTCACCCCTCCACTTT. Its protein is CATRQGVSNSPLHF.